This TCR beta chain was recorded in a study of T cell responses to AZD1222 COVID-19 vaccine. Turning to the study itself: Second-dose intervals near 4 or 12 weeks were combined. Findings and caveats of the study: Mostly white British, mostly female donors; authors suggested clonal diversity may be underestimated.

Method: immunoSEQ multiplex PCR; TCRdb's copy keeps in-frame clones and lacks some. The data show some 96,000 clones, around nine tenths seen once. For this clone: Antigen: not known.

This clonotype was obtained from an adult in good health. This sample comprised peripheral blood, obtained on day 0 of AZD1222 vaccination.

The CDR3 DNA follows: TGTGCCAGTAGTTTCGGGACAGCCATGAACACTGAAGCTTTCTTT. Translating it yields CASSFGTAMNTEAFF. The chain recombines TRBV19 with TRBJ1-1, with TRBD1 matching 7 bases. V shed 5 bases and J 0 bases; nucleotides not matched to a gene: 6. CDR1 and CDR2 from the germline V gene are LNHDA and SQIVND (reference sequence). The CDR3 totals 15 residues.